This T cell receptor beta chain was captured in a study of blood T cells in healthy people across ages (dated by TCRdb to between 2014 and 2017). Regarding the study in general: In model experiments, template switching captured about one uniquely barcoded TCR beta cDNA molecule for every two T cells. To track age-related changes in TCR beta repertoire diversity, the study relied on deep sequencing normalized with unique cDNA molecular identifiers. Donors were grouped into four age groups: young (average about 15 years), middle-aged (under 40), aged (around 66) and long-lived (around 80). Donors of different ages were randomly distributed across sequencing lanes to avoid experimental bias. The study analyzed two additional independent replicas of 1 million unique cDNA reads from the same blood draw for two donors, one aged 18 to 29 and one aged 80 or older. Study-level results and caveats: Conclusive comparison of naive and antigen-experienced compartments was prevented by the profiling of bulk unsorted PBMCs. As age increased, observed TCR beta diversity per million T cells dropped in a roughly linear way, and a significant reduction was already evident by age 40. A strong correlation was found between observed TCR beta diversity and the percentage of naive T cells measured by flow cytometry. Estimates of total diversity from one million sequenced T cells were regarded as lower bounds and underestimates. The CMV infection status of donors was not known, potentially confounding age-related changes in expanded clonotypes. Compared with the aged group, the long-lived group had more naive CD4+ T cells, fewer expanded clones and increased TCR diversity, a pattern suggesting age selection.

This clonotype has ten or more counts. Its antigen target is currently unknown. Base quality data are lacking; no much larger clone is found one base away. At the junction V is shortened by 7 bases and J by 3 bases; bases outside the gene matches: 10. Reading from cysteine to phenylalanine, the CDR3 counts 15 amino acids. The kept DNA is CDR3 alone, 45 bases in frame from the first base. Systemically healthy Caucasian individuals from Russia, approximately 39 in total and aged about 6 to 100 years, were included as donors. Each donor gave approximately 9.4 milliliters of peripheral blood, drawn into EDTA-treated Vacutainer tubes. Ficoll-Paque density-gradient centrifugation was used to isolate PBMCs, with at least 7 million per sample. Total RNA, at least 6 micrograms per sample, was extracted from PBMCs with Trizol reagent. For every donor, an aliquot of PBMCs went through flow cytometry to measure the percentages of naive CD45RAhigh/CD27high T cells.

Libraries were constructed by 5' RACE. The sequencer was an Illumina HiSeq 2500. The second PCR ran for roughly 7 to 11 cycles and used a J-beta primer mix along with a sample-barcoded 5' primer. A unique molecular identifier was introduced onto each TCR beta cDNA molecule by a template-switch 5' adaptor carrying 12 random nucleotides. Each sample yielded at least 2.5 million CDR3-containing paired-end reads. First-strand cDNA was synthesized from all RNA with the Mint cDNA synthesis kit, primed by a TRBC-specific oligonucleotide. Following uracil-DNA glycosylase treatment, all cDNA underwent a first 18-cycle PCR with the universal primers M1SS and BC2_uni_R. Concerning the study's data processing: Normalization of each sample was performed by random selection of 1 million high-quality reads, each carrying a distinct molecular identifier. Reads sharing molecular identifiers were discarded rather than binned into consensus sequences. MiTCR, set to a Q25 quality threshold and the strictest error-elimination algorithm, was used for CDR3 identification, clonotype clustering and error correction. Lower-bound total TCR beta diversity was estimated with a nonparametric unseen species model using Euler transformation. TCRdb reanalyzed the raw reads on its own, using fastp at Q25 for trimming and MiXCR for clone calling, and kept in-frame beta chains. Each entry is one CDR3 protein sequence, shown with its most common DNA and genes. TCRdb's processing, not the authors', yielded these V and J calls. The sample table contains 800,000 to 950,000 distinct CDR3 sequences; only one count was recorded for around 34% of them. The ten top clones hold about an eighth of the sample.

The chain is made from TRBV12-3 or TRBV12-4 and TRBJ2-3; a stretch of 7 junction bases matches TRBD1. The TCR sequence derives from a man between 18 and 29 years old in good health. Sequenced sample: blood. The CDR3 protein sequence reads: CASTLTGLGTDTQYF. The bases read TGTGCCAGCACCCTGACAGGGTTAGGGACAGATACGCAGTATTTT.